Below are 18 T cell receptor beta chains sequenced from a single sample in a study of cytomegalovirus exposure and HLA in healthy donors. It was with 60 Vbeta and 13 Jbeta primers that the PCR ran. Clones were read by immunoSEQ multiplex PCR, and TCRdb kept only the in-frame ones, dropping some. The table has about 82,000 clones, 60% to 80% seen once. Sequenced sample: PBMCs. Receptor source: a woman in her forties or fifties in good health and CMV-seropositive.

The gene calls are TRBV15 and TRBJ2-1; D gene uncertain. This CDR3 contains 16 residues. CDR1 and CDR2 from the germline V gene are LNHNV and YYDKDF (reference sequence). V was shortened by 0 bases and J by 7 bases, with 16 bases between the two germline ends. The CDR3 loop reads CATSREKRPPRNEQFF. Written as DNA, the CDR3 is TGTGCCACCAGCAGAGAGAAACGACCGCCGAGGAATGAGCAGTTCTTC.

The V gene is TRBV11-2, the J gene TRBJ2-7; tentatively, D is TRBD2 (7 bases). V dropped 4 bases and J dropped 2 bases, with 12 bases sitting between them. Germline V CDR1 and CDR2: SGHAT, FQNNGV. The CDR3 is 14 amino acids. The CDR3 region has the DNA TGTGCCAGCAGCTCTACGGGGGGCCCCTACGAGCAGTACTTC. Encoded protein: CASSSTGGPYEQYF.

The rearrangement joins TRBV7-9 to TRBJ2-3, with TRBD2 identical over 9 bases. From germline, CDR1 is SEHNR and CDR2 FQNEAQ (reference sequence). V gave up 5 bases and J gave up 0 bases; unmatched junction bases: 0. The CDR3 length is 14 residues. The CDR3 region has the DNA TGTGCCAGCAGCACTAGCGGGAGCACAGATACGCAGTATTTT. Translation gives CASSTSGSTDTQYF. The variable domain in full, with the rest retrieved from reference TRBV7-9 and TRBJ2-3, is DTGVSQNPRHKITKRGQNVTFRCDPISEHNRLYWYRQTLGQGPEFLTYFQNEAQLEKSRLLSDRFSAERPKGSFSTLEIQRTEQGDSAMYLCASSTSGSTDTQYFGPGTRLTVL.

This clone was seen a single time. V is TRBV28 and J is TRBJ1-3; TRBD1 is a possible D gene (6 bases). Germline CDR1 reads MDHEN; CDR2 reads SYDVKM. The CDR3 is 12 amino acids. Trimming cost V 11 bases and J 0 bases, with 8 bases left between them. The DNA for the CDR3 is TGTGCCTCAGGGGTCTCTGGAAACACCATATATTTT. Translation gives CASGVSGNTIYF.

The chain employs TRBV28 and TRBJ1-1; D is possibly TRBD1 (5 bases). Germline-derived CDR1 and CDR2 are MDHEN and SYDVKM. Deletions cut 2 bases from V and 6 bases from J, with 7 bases between. This CDR3 spans 12 amino acids. Here the CDR3 DNA reads TGTGCCAGCAGTTTAATAGGGGCTGAAGCTTTCTTT. This translates into CASSLIGAEAFF. The full variable domain, completed using reference TRBV28 and TRBJ1-1, is DVKVTQSSRYLVKRTGEKVFLECVQDMDHENMFWYRQDPGLGLRLIYFSYDVKMKEKGDIPEGYSVSREKKERFSLILESASTNQTSMYLCASSLIGAEAFFGQGTRLTVV.

This clone has more than one count but fewer than ten. The rearrangement links TRBV5-6 to TRBJ1-2, with 7 bases that match TRBD1. The length of the CDR3 is 13 residues. Germline CDR1 SGHDT, CDR2 YYEEEE. V was clipped by 4 bases and J by 5 bases; unmatched bases: 5. The CDR3: CASSPGTVYGYTF. In nucleotides, the CDR3 is TGTGCCAGCAGCCCTGGGACAGTGTATGGCTACACCTTC. The full variable domain, in which reference TRBV5-6 and TRBJ1-2 provide the parts outside the CDR3, is DAGVTQSPTHLIKTRGQQVTLRCSPKSGHDTVSWYQQALGQGPQFIFQYYEEEERQRGNFPDRFSGHQFPNYSSELNVNALLLGDSALYLCASSPGTVYGYTFGSGTRLTVV.

The chain carries TRBV7-8 and TRBJ1-2; TRBD1 might be the D (6 bases). V was shortened by 5 bases and J by 7 bases, with 17 bases between the two germline ends. The CDR3 spans 14 residues. Germline lookup yields CDR1 SGHVS and CDR2 FQNEAQ. CDR3 in amino acids: CASSVQQGTGGYTF. The CDR3 region has the DNA TGTGCCAGCAGCGTCCAACAGGGAACGGGTGGCTACACCTTC. Combining the CDR3 with reference TRBV7-8 and TRBJ1-2 gives the whole variable domain GAGVSQSPRYKVAKRGQDVALRCDPISGHVSLFWYQQALGQGPEFLTYFQNEAQLDKSGLPSDRFFAERPEGSVSTLKIQRTQQEDSAVYLCASSVQQGTGGYTFGSGTRLTVV.

The rearrangement uses TRBV28 and TRBJ2-7, with D possibly TRBD1 on 6 matching bases. The CDR3 consists of 14 residues. Trimming pared 7 bases from V and 2 bases from J, leaving 15 bases between. Germline lookup yields CDR1 MDHEN and CDR2 SYDVKM. In DNA, the CDR3 is TGTGCCAGCACCCTCGACAGGCATCCCTACGAGCAGTACTTC. Its translation is CASTLDRHPYEQYF.

This sequence joins TRBV30 and TRBJ2-5; 7 positions agree with TRBD1. V shed 3 bases and J 4 bases; nucleotides not matched to a gene: 11. This CDR3 has 15 residues. Germline V lookup: CDR1 GTSNPN, CDR2 SVGIG (reference sequence). CDR3 DNA sequence: TGTGCCTGGAGCCTAACAGGGGAGCCCGGAGAGACCCAGTACTTC. Amino acid sequence: CAWSLTGEPGETQYF.

This chain joins TRBV15 and TRBJ2-7; D is undetermined. Trimming pared 4 bases from V and 1 base from J, leaving 14 bases between. Germline lookup yields CDR1 LNHNV and CDR2 YYDKDF (reference sequence). The CDR3 is 15 residues long. The CDR3 here is CATSIAAVSSYEQYF. The CDR3, as DNA: TGTGCCACCAGCATCGCGGCAGTCTCATCCTACGAGCAGTACTTC.

In this sample, this clone turned up once. This sequence joins TRBV27 and TRBJ2-7, with 7 bases aligning to TRBD1. The CDR3 is made up of 16 amino acids. The ends lost 8 bases at V and 3 bases at J; junction bases unmatched: 16. Germline V gene lookup returns CDR1 MNHEY and CDR2 SMNVEV (reference sequence). The CDR3 bases are TGTGCCAGCCTTGTTCTGCTCGGACAGGATGACTACGAGCAGTACTTC. This sequence encodes CASLVLLGQDDYEQYF.

The rearrangement joins TRBV11-2 to TRBJ1-1; weak D call: TRBD1 (6 bases). The CDR3 totals 14 residues. Trimming took off 3 bases at V and 7 bases at J, with 15 bases between the two ends. Germline V gene data show CDR1 as SGHAT and CDR2 as FQNNGV. The CDR3 here is CASSFQGRGGEAFF. CDR3 sequence (DNA): TGTGCCAGCAGCTTCCAGGGGCGCGGAGGTGAAGCTTTCTTT. The full variable domain, in which reference TRBV11-2 and TRBJ1-1 provide the parts outside the CDR3, is EAGVAQSPRYKIIEKRQSVAFWCNPISGHATLYWYQQILGQGPKLLIQFQNNGVVDDSQLPKDRFSAERLKGVDSTLKIQPAKLEDSAVYLCASSFQGRGGEAFFGQGTRLTVV.

The CDR3 loop reads CASSPEGWETQYF. Written as DNA, the CDR3 is TGCGCCAGCAGCCCTGAGGGTTGGGAGACCCAGTACTTC. This rearrangement joins TRBV5-1 to TRBJ2-5; D may be TRBD2 (5 bases). CDR3 size: 13 residues. V was cut by 4 bases and J by 5 bases, with 12 bases left in between. The germline V gene encodes CDR1 SGHRS and CDR2 YFSETQ.

There are a few counts of this clone. The rearrangement uses TRBV5-5 and TRBJ2-1; D might be TRBD1 (6 bases). Looked up from germline, CDR1 is SGHKS and CDR2 is YYEKEE (reference sequence). CDR3 size: 13 residues. V gave up 4 bases and J gave up 4 bases, with 9 bases separating them. CDR3 DNA sequence: TGTGCCAGCAGCGGAGGACAGTACAATGAGCAGTTCTTC. Protein product: CASSGGQYNEQFF.

J is TRBJ2-1 and V is TRBV25-1; 9 nucleotides match TRBD2. J lost 5 bases, V lost 3 bases, and 2 bases had no gene match. Germline loops: CDR1 MGHDK, CDR2 SYGVNS. This CDR3 has 14 residues. DNA of the CDR3: TGTGCCAGCAGTGACGCGGGAGGGAACAATGAGCAGTTCTTC. It is translated as CASSDAGGNNEQFF.

The rearrangement uses TRBV2 and TRBJ2-7, with 11 bases aligning to TRBD1. CDR1 is SNHLY, CDR2 FYNNEI, per germline. The CDR3 covers 15 residues. The J segment lost 3 bases and the V segment lost 4 bases, leaving 5 bases of the junction unmatched. CDR3 bases: TGTGCCAGCAGTGTCAGGGACAGGGGGTTCTACGAGCAGTACTTC. It encodes CASSVRDRGFYEQYF.

The sample holds one count of this clone. The chain employs TRBV7-8 and TRBJ2-7; 7 nucleotides align to TRBD2. Trimming took 2 bases from V and 6 from J; bases not matched to a gene: 1. This CDR3 region has 12 residues. From germline, CDR1 is SGHVS and CDR2 FQNEAQ. The CDR3 coding sequence is TGTGCCAGCAGCTTACAGCGGGGCGAGCAGTACTTC. It is translated as CASSLQRGEQYF.

This clone has just a few counts. The J gene is TRBJ1-2, the V gene TRBV2, with D perhaps TRBD1 (6 bases). The germline V and J ends were trimmed by 8 bases and 0 bases, with 16 bases remaining between them. The CDR3 length is 15 residues. Germline CDR1 SNHLY, CDR2 FYNNEI. The CDR3 here is CASRGRGFSNYGYTF. The CDR3 DNA reads TGTGCCAGCCGCGGCAGGGGCTTTTCTAACTATGGCTACACCTTC.